The entry below gives a single T cell receptor (beta chain) sequence along with its context. This sample is part of a study of blood T cells in healthy people across ages. A second PCR, run for roughly 7 to 11 cycles, used a sample-barcoded 5' primer plus a J-beta primer mix. Each CDR3 protein is one row after TCRdb ran MiXCR on the 5' RACE reads. The sample consists of some 550,000 distinct CDR3 sequences, roughly 43% of them appearing once. V lost 0 bases and J lost 7, with 9 bases in between. This CDR3 contains 12 residues. Germline CDR1 is GTSNPN and CDR2 is SVGIG (reference sequence). Sequenced input: blood. This clonotype was sampled from a man at least 80 years old in good health. This chain connects TRBV30 to TRBJ1-2; possibly TRBD1 for D (5 bases). The CDR3 sequence is CAWSVTGPGYTF. The CDR3 DNA reads TGTGCCTGGAGTGTTACAGGTCCTGGCTACACCTTC.